These 23 T cell receptor beta chains share one sample of origin, sequenced in a study of post-analysis software for immune sequencing data. The study, taken as a whole, reports: Patients showed TRBV5-6, TRBV5-1 and TRBV20-1 among 4 or 5 TRBV segments more frequent than in controls.

TCR beta cDNA libraries had unique molecular identifiers. TCRdb analysed the PCR reads with MiXCR anew, one entry per CDR3 protein. The sample comprises some 190,000 distinct CDR3 sequences, approximately 30% of which are singletons, and less than 4% rests with the top ten. Their specific antigens are unknown. The specimen sequenced was blood. All receptors derive from a girl between 2 and 17 years old with multiple sclerosis.

There are a few counts of this clonotype. The rearrangement links TRBV20-1 to TRBJ2-2; D is unresolved. Per the germline V gene, CDR1 is DFQATT and CDR2 is SNEGSKA (reference sequence). This CDR3 has 13 amino acids. Trimming removed 3 bases at V and 0 bases at J, with 5 bases between. CDR3 sequence: CSARDANTGELFF. The CDR3 DNA follows: TGCAGTGCTAGGGACGCGAACACCGGGGAGCTGTTTTTT.

The CDR3 spells CSVSGGPSFEQFF. CDR3 sequence (DNA): TGCAGCGTTTCGGGAGGGCCATCTTTTGAGCAGTTCTTC. The genes are TRBV29-1 and TRBJ2-1; 8 nucleotides line up with TRBD2. CDR3 length equals 13 residues. Germline V CDR1 and CDR2: SQVTM, ANQGSEA. The J segment lost 9 bases and the V segment lost 5 bases, leaving 9 bases of the junction unmatched.

On this clonotype itself: Given a much more abundant clone one base away, this may be a read error. The chain employs TRBV6-6 and TRBJ2-5; possibly TRBD1 or TRBD2 for D (5 bases each). V lost 4 bases and J 4 bases, leaving 16 bases between the germline ends. The length of the CDR3 is 15 residues. Germline CDR1 is MNHNY and CDR2 is SVGAGI (reference sequence). CDR3 in amino acids: CASSCSMGRRETQYF. The CDR3 nucleotides are TGTGCCAGCAGTTGCTCGATGGGACGGAGAGAGACCCAGTACTTC.

The J gene is TRBJ1-3, the V gene TRBV29-1; maybe TRBD1 (6 bases). V lost 3 bases to trimming and J lost 0 bases, with 9 bases between them. Germline-derived CDR1 and CDR2 are SQVTM and ANQGSEA. This CDR3 is built from 14 residues. CDR3 region: CSVDDRNSGNTIYF. The CDR3 nucleotides read TGCAGCGTTGATGACAGGAACTCTGGAAACACCATATATTTT.

This clonotype was counted between two and nine times. This chain connects TRBV7-9 to TRBJ1-5, with a possible D match to TRBD1 (6 bases). This CDR3 has 15 amino acids. The V end was cut by 0 bases, the J end by 7 bases, with 13 bases between. Germline V gives CDR1 SEHNR, CDR2 FQNEAQ (reference sequence). The chain's CDR3 is CASSLAGAGDQPQHF. The CDR3, as DNA: TGTGCCAGCAGCTTAGCTGGGGCAGGGGACCAGCCCCAGCATTTT. Variable domain in full (rest from reference TRBV7-9 and TRBJ1-5): DTGVSQNPRHKITKRGQNVTFRCDPISEHNRLYWYRQTLGQGPEFLTYFQNEAQLEKSRLLSDRFSAERPKGSFSTLEIQRTEQGDSAMYLCASSLAGAGDQPQHFGDGTRLSIL.

This clonotype was counted at least ten times. The rearrangement joins TRBV5-1 to TRBJ1-2, with a weak D call TRBD1 (6 bases). Trimming removed 4 bases from V and 9 bases from J, with 13 bases in between. Germline values: CDR1 SGHRS, CDR2 YFSETQ. This CDR3 spans 12 amino acids. The CDR3 DNA follows: TGCGCCAGCAGCAGGATTCAGGGGAGCTACACCTTC. It yields the protein CASSRIQGSYTF.

This chain's CDR3 is CSAPQTFYGYTF. The CDR3 DNA is TGCAGTGCTCCTCAGACCTTCTATGGCTACACCTTC. V usage is TRBV20-1 and J usage is TRBJ1-2; D remains ambiguous. CDR1 DFQATT and CDR2 SNEGSKA come from the germline V gene (reference sequence). The CDR3 has 12 residues. The V end was cut by 5 bases, the J end by 4 bases, with 11 bases between.

This clonotype occurred many times. The chain uses TRBV7-2 and TRBJ2-7; D unclear. CDR1 and CDR2 (germline): SGHTA, FQGNSA. With 5 bases removed from V and 3 bases from J, the gap between germline ends came to 8 bases. CDR3 length: 12 amino acids. The CDR3 DNA reads as TGTGCCAGCAGCCGACCCCACTACGAGCAGTACTTC. This encodes CASSRPHYEQYF.

The chain recombines TRBV18 with TRBJ1-1; 7 bases map to TRBD1. This CDR3 has 17 residues. With V trimmed by 1 base and J by 0 bases, 8 bases remained unmatched. The germline V gene encodes CDR1 KGHSH and CDR2 LQKENI. In DNA form, the CDR3 reads TGTGCCAGCTCACCACAACGGGACAGTCCGATGAACACTGAAGCTTTCTTT. The encoded protein is CASSPQRDSPMNTEAFF.

The V call is TRBV5-1, the J call TRBJ2-7, with TRBD2 matching over 7 bases. With 1 base clipped from V and 2 bases from J, the junction kept 21 bases outside the gene matches. CDR3 length equals 20 residues. CDR1 and CDR2 from the germline V gene are SGHRS and YFSETQ. In DNA, the CDR3 is TGCGCCAGCAGCTTGTATGTACCGCCGGGACTAAGAGAAATCCCCTACGAGCAGTACTTC. This sequence encodes CASSLYVPPGLREIPYEQYF. Variable domain in full (rest from reference TRBV5-1 and TRBJ2-7): KAGVTQTPRYLIKTRGQQVTLSCSPISGHRSVSWYQQTPGQGLQFLFEYFSETQRNKGNFPGRFSGRQFSNSRSEMNVSTLELGDSALYLCASSLYVPPGLREIPYEQYFGPGTRLTVT.

This clonotype was seen at least ten times. The V call is TRBV27, the J call TRBJ1-6; no definite D call. The CDR3 consists of 15 residues. The germline gives CDR1 MNHEY, CDR2 SMNVEV (reference sequence). V was pared by 4 bases and J by 9 bases, with 16 bases between. CDR3 sequence (DNA): TGTGCCAGCAGTTGGGCAACGGTGGGGTCTTCACCCCTCCACTTT. Its translation is CASSWATVGSSPLHF.

With respect to this clonotype: This may be a read error, as it is one base from a much larger clone. The V gene is TRBV28, the J gene TRBJ2-3, with 14 bases fitting TRBD2. The length of the CDR3 is 16 residues. Germline V lookup: CDR1 MDHEN, CDR2 SYDVKM. CDR3 sequence reads: CASSSGLAGGLDTQDF. DNA for the CDR3: TGTGCCAGCAGTTCCGGACTAGCGGGAGGCTTAGATACGCAGGATTTT.

As to this clonotype: A much larger clone is a single base away; this may be a read error. The gene calls are TRBV5-1 and TRBJ2-4; the D gene is possibly TRBD1 (6 bases). The CDR3 runs to 15 residues. With 4 bases removed from V and 13 bases from J, the gap between germline ends came to 24 bases. Germline loops: CDR1 SGHRS, CDR2 YFSETQ. As DNA, the CDR3 is TGCGCCAGCAGCCCGAGGGGGACAAGAGCTTACGGGCAGTACTTC. Protein: CASSPRGTRAYGQYF.

This clonotype was seen a few times. The chain combines TRBV28 with TRBJ2-1; TRBD1 matches at 8 bases. Trimming took 1 base from V and 0 from J; bases not matched to a gene: 2. This CDR3 is 16 amino acids long. Germline V gene lookup returns CDR1 MDHEN and CDR2 SYDVKM. The CDR3 DNA is TGTGCCAGCAGTTTATCTACAGGGGGCTCCTACAATGAGCAGTTCTTC. Translation: CASSLSTGGSYNEQFF.

The V gene is TRBV28, the J gene TRBJ1-4; D uncertain. CDR3 length: 13 residues. Trimming cost V 3 bases and J 5 bases, with 7 bases left between them. Germline loops: CDR1 MDHEN, CDR2 SYDVKM. This CDR3 is CASSFGTNEKLFF. In DNA, the CDR3 is TGTGCCAGCAGTTTCGGAACAAATGAAAAACTGTTTTTT. Using reference TRBV28 and TRBJ1-4 for the parts outside the CDR3, the full variable domain is DVKVTQSSRYLVKRTGEKVFLECVQDMDHENMFWYRQDPGLGLRLIYFSYDVKMKEKGDIPEGYSVSREKKERFSLILESASTNQTSMYLCASSFGTNEKLFFGSGTQLSVL.

This clonotype occurred many times. The chain employs TRBV15 and TRBJ2-6; no clear D gene. Trimming removed 3 bases at V and 0 bases at J, with 6 bases between. The CDR3 has 15 residues. The germline V gene encodes CDR1 LNHNV and CDR2 YYDKDF (reference sequence). CDR3 bases: TGTGCCACCAGCAGCTCTAGCTCTGGGGCCAACGTCCTGACTTTC. Translation gives CATSSSSSGANVLTF.

Ten or more counts support this clonotype. The V and J genes are TRBV27 and TRBJ2-3; D call uncertain. Germline values: CDR1 MNHEY, CDR2 SMNVEV (reference sequence). V was cut by 5 bases and J by 0 bases, with 9 bases left in between. The CDR3 is 14 amino acids. The CDR3 loop reads CASSESTSTDTQYF. The CDR3 DNA follows: TGTGCCAGCAGTGAATCGACTAGCACAGATACGCAGTATTTT.

Many counts were recorded for this clonotype. The rearrangement joins TRBV7-8 to TRBJ1-2; maybe TRBD1 (5 bases). Trimming pared 5 bases from V and 4 bases from J, leaving 8 bases between. This CDR3 comprises 12 residues. The germline V gene has CDR1 SGHVS and CDR2 FQNEAQ. The CDR3 spells CASSPDSYGYTF. In nucleotides, the CDR3 is TGTGCCAGCAGCCCAGACAGCTATGGCTACACCTTC.

This clonotype was counted between two and nine times. This sequence joins TRBV29-1 and TRBJ1-1; D unresolved. V was shortened by 6 bases and J by 2 bases, with 4 bases between the two germline ends. CDR1 SQVTM and CDR2 ANQGSEA come from the germline V gene. This CDR3 has 10 amino acids. The CDR3 region has the DNA TGCAGCGTCCTCAACACTGAAGCTTTCTTT. It translates to CSVLNTEAFF.

In this sample, this clonotype turned up a few times. The V and J genes are TRBV5-1 and TRBJ2-5; D gene uncertain. Germline CDR1 SGHRS, CDR2 YFSETQ. The CDR3 consists of 13 residues. V was cut by 2 bases and J by 1 base, with 6 bases left in between. CDR3 in amino acids: CASSFVAQETQYF. CDR3 bases: TGCGCCAGCAGCTTCGTGGCCCAAGAGACCCAGTACTTC. The full variable domain, in which reference TRBV5-1 and TRBJ2-5 provide the parts outside the CDR3, is KAGVTQTPRYLIKTRGQQVTLSCSPISGHRSVSWYQQTPGQGLQFLFEYFSETQRNKGNFPGRFSGRQFSNSRSEMNVSTLELGDSALYLCASSFVAQETQYFGPGTRLLVL.

This clonotype came up once. The junction departs from the called germline gene at one end, perhaps through a read error. DNA for the CDR3: TGTGCCAGCAGTCGGACGCACAGTCCAAAGAGCAGTCAGCCCCAGCATTTT. Translation: CASSRTHSPKSSQPQHF. V usage is TRBV6-2 or TRBV6-3 and J usage is TRBJ1-5; D remains ambiguous. CDR3 length: 17 amino acids. Germline V gives CDR1 MNHEY, CDR2 SVGEGT.

The chain employs TRBV5-1 and TRBJ1-2, with TRBD1 matching 8 bases. Germline CDR1 and CDR2: SGHRS and YFSETQ. Trimming at V came to 4 bases and at J to 5 bases, leaving 7 bases not matched to a gene. The CDR3 has 14 amino acids. The CDR3 reads CASSQGQGTYGYTF. The CDR3 bases are TGCGCCAGCAGCCAAGGACAGGGAACGTATGGCTACACCTTC.

For this clonotype: This may arise from a read error, as a much more abundant clone is one base away. This chain joins TRBV12-3 or TRBV12-4 and TRBJ2-5; 7 bases align to TRBD1. This CDR3 comprises 14 residues. Trimming at V came to 5 bases and at J to 5 bases, leaving 8 bases not matched to a gene. CDR3 residues: CASSRTGAIETQYF. The CDR3 DNA is TGTGCCAGCAGTCGTACAGGGGCAATTGAGACCCAGTACTTC.